A selection of T cell receptor beta chains follows, all from one sample in a study of cytomegalovirus exposure and HLA in healthy donors. Assay used: immunoSEQ multiplex PCR; TCRdb lists only in-frame clones, some missing. This sample carries about 180,000 clones, around 79% of them seen once, and the ten largest clones take roughly 6%. Sequenced: PBMCs. These receptors originate from a man aged 35 to 55 in good health and CMV-seropositive. The CDR3 runs from the conserved cysteine through the conserved F or W. Each record gives: clone size, J gene, V gene, D gene, CDR3 DNA, CDR3 protein. D genes are given only for firm matches. Some rows mark clone size as missing; the rest say once, few, many or name a class of expanded clone.

>few|TRBJ1-3|TRBV5-1|TRBD1
TGCGCCAGCAGCTTGGGGACAGGGAAAAGTTTCTCTGGAAACACCATATATTTT
CASSLGTGKSFSGNTIYF
>-|TRBJ2-1|TRBV13|-
TGTGCCAGCAGCTTAGTGGTGAGCTCCTACAATGAGCAGTTCTTC
CASSLVVSSYNEQFF
>-|TRBJ2-3|TRBV2|TRBD2
TGTGCCAGCAGTGACCCGGGACGCGTTGGGGGGGTCACAGATACGCAGTATTTT
CASSDPGRVGGVTDTQYF
>-|TRBJ1-1|TRBV30|TRBD1
TGTGCCTGGAGTCCACGACAGGGGGCTGGTGAAGCTTTCTTT
CAWSPRQGAGEAFF
>-|TRBJ2-1|TRBV15|-
TGTGCCACCAGCACTCCGGGCAGGGGAAAATTAGGGAATGAGCAGTTCTTC
CATSTPGRGKLGNEQFF
>-|TRBJ1-1|TRBV5-1|-
TGCGCCAGCGGCCCCCGAAACCTGAACACTGAAGCTTTCTTT
CASGPRNLNTEAFF
>-|TRBJ1-1|TRBV5-6|-
TGTGCCAGCAGCCCATACCGCTCGACAGGCTTGAACACTGAAGCTTTCTTT
CASSPYRSTGLNTEAFF
>few|TRBJ2-2|TRBV19|-
TGTGCCAGTACCGCTGGCGGCGGGGAGCTGTTTTTT
CASTAGGGELFF
>-|TRBJ1-3|TRBV6-1|-
TGTGCCAGCAGTGGACAGGCGAGCTCTGGAAACACCATATATTTT
CASSGQASSGNTIYF
>-|TRBJ2-2|TRBV5-5|TRBD2
TGTGCCAGCAGCTCGGAAACTAGCGTACGCACCGGGGAGCTGTTTTTT
CASSSETSVRTGELFF
>-|TRBJ1-1|TRBV5-1|-
TGCGCCAGCAGCTTACGTGAGGAGGAAAGCACTGAAGCTTTCTTT
CASSLREEESTEAFF
>-|TRBJ1-1|TRBV28|-
TGTGCCAGCAGTTTCCACGACAGGAACACTGAAGCTTTCTTT
CASSFHDRNTEAFF
>-|TRBJ2-6|TRBV27|-
TGTGCCAGCAGTTATAATGCAGGGGCTGGGGCCAACGTCCTGACTTTC
CASSYNAGAGANVLTF
>-|TRBJ2-1|TRBV6-5|-
TGTGCCAGCAGCAGGCCAGACAGCTACAATGAGCAGTTCTTC
CASSRPDSYNEQFF
>-|TRBJ2-5|TRBV5-8|TRBD2
TGTGCCAGCAGCTCGGGACTAGCGGGAGTCTTTACGGAGACCCAGTACTTC
CASSSGLAGVFTETQYF
>-|TRBJ2-1|TRBV7-9|TRBD2
TGTGCCAGCAGCTCTACCGGGACTAGCAGCTCCTACAATGAGCAGTTCTTC
CASSSTGTSSSYNEQFF
>-|TRBJ2-4|TRBV27|-
TGTGCCAGCAGTTTAGGGAGTGAGAGGCAAAACATTCAGTACTTC
CASSLGSERQNIQYF
>-|TRBJ1-6|TRBV29-1|TRBD1
TGCAGCGCTTTTGACTGGACAGGGGTCTCACGAACCTATAATTCACCCCTCCACTTT
CSAFDWTGVSRTYNSPLHF
>few|TRBJ2-7|TRBV7-3|TRBD1
TGTGCCAGCAGCCCACAGGGGGCAAACTACGAGCAGTACTTC
CASSPQGANYEQYF
>once|TRBJ2-5|TRBV9|TRBD1
TGTGCCAGCAGCGTAACAGGGGGACAGTACCAAGAGACCCAGTACTTC
CASSVTGGQYQETQYF
>-|TRBJ2-1|TRBV7-9|TRBD1
TGTGCCAGCAGCTCCAACAGGGGGCTCGCCTACAATGAGCAGTTCTTC
CASSSNRGLAYNEQFF
>-|TRBJ2-5|TRBV5-1|TRBD1
TGCGCCAGCAGCTTGTCGACAGGGCAAGAGACCCAGTACTTC
CASSLSTGQETQYF
>-|TRBJ2-1|TRBV27|-
TGTGCCAGCAGTCGAGGGGGACCTCAGTTCTTC
CASSRGGPQFF
>-|TRBJ2-5|TRBV10-3|TRBD2
TGTGCCATCAAAGGGACTAGCGGGTTAGAGACCCAGTACTTC
CAIKGTSGLETQYF
>-|TRBJ2-3|TRBV2|TRBD1
TGTGCCAGCAGCCGACAGGGGGGGGGAAGTTTGACAGATACGCAGTATTTT
CASSRQGGGSLTDTQYF
>-|TRBJ2-7|TRBV27|TRBD1
TGTGCCAGCAGCTTCTCTCTCGGACAGGCCTACGAGCAGTACTTC
CASSFSLGQAYEQYF
>few|TRBJ1-1|TRBV28|-
TGTGCCAGCAGTTTCAGGGATGGGATTAAAGCTTTCTTT
CASSFRDGIKAFF
>-|TRBJ2-7|TRBV7-8|-
TGTGCCAGCAGCTTAGCGCACAACTACGAGCAGTACTTC
CASSLAHNYEQYF
>-|TRBJ2-1|TRBV4-2|TRBD2
TGTGCCAGCAGCCCACTAGCGGGAATTTACAATGAGCAGTTCTTC
CASSPLAGIYNEQFF
>-|TRBJ2-2|TRBV10-1|-
TGCGCCAGCAGTGTTTCGTATGTCGGGGAGCTGTTTTTT
CASSVSYVGELFF
>-|TRBJ2-1|TRBV5-1|TRBD1
TGCGCCAGCAGCTTGAGGGGACAGGGAGGCGATGAGCAGTTCTTC
CASSLRGQGGDEQFF
>-|TRBJ2-2|TRBV28|-
TGTGCCAGCAGTTTTCTCGGGGAGCTGTTTTTT
CASSFLGELFF
>-|TRBJ2-5|TRBV29-1|TRBD2
TGCAGCGCCTTCGGGGGGGGGCAGGGAGAGACCCAGTACTTC
CSAFGGGQGETQYF
>-|TRBJ2-1|TRBV29-1|TRBD2
TGCAGCGCCCCTATAGCGGGGATCTACAATGAGCAGTTCTTC
CSAPIAGIYNEQFF
>-|TRBJ1-4|TRBV29-1|TRBD1
TGCAGCGTAGCCGACAGGGTAGGGGAAAAACTGTTTTTT
CSVADRVGEKLFF
>-|TRBJ2-3|TRBV6-1|-
TGTGCCAGCAGTGAAGCAGTTCTAGTTGGAGATACGCAGTATTTT
CASSEAVLVGDTQYF
>-|TRBJ2-3|TRBV7-6|TRBD2
TGTGCCAGCAGCTTACCGGGGCGGCGGGAGGGCACAGATACGCAGTATTTT
CASSLPGRREGTDTQYF
>-|TRBJ1-6|TRBV5-1|TRBD1
TGCGCCAGCAGCTTGGAGCAGGGGGAGAATTCACCCCTCCACTTT
CASSLEQGENSPLHF
>few|TRBJ2-7|TRBV11-2|-
TGTGCCAGCAGTCGCACTGCCCGGCGGATTTCCTACGAGCAGTACTTC
CASSRTARRISYEQYF
>-|TRBJ1-2|TRBV18|-
TGTGCCAGCTCACCAGGACAGAACTATGGCTACACCTTC
CASSPGQNYGYTF
>-|TRBJ2-5|TRBV2|-
TGTGCCAGCAGGGAGCGGGAAGAGACCCAGTACTTC
CASREREETQYF
>-|TRBJ2-7|TRBV19|-
TGTGCCAGTAGTTGGTCAGTTAGCCCGGGGAACGAGCAGTACTTC
CASSWSVSPGNEQYF